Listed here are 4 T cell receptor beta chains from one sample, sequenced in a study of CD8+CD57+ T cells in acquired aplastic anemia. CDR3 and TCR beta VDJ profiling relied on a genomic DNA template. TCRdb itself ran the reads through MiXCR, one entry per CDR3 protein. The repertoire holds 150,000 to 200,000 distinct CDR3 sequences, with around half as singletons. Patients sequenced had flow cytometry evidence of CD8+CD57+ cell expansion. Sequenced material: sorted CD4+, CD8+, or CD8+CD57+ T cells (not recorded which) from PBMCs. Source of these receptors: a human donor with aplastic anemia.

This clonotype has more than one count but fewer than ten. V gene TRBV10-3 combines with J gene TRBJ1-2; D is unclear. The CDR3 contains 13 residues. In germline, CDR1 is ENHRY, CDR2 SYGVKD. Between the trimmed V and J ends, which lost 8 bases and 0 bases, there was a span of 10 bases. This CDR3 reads CAIQEAPNYGYTF. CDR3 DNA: TGTGCCATCCAGGAAGCCCCTAACTATGGCTACACCTTC.

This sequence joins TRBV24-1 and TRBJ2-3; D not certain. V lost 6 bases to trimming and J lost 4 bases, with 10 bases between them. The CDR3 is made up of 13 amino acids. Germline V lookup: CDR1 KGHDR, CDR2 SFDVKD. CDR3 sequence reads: CATSSRASDTQYF. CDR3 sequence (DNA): TGTGCCACCAGTTCTCGGGCTTCAGATACGCAGTATTTT.

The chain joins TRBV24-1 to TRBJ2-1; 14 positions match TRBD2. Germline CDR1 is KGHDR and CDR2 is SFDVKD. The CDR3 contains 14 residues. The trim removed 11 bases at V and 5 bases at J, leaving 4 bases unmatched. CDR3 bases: TGTGCCATCGGACTAGCGGGGGGTGACAATGAGCAGTTCTTC. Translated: CAIGLAGGDNEQFF.

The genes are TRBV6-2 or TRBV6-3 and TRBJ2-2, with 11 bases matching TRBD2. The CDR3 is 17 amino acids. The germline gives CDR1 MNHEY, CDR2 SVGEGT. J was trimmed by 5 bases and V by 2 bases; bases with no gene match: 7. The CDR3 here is CASSYQKGLAATGELFF. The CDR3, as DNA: TGTGCCAGCAGTTACCAAAAGGGACTAGCGGCGACCGGGGAGCTGTTTTTT.